Listed here is a single TCR beta chain. The antigen is not known. The data were produced by immunoSEQ multiplex PCR, yet TCRdb's version contains in-frame clones alone and is incomplete. The table lists roughly 86,000 clones, more than 85% of them singletons. These data originate in a study of OX40 agonist ivuxolimab in advanced cancers. Across the whole study: Every 2 weeks, ivuxolimab was infused into the patients intravenously at between 0.01 and 10 mg/kg. Findings of the study overall: On average, CD8+ T cells showed a greater number of expanded clones than CD4+.

Blood draws occurred at baseline, cycle 4 day 1, and cycle 7 day 1. CDR3 size: 13 residues. Per germline, CDR1 LNHDA and CDR2 SQIVND (reference sequence). Trimming left V 3 bases short and J 6 bases short, with 10 bases between. Sample: CD4+ or CD8+ T cells sorted from blood, taken in a trial of the OX40 agonist ivuxolimab. The chain has TRBV19 and TRBJ2-3, with D uncertain. This clonotype was sampled from an adult with an advanced solid tumor such as melanoma, head and neck, liver or kidney cancer. CDR3 loop: CASSISRLDTQYF. In DNA, the CDR3 is TGTGCCAGTAGTATTTCCCGCTTGGATACGCAGTATTTT.